This is a list of T cell receptor beta chains from one sample in a study of a mutant IDH1 vaccine in newly diagnosed glioma. Clones were sequenced by immunoSEQ multiplex PCR, and TCRdb holds only the in-frame ones, with some missing. The repertoire holds 20,000 or so clones, approximately 86% seen once, with 5.4% in the top ten. Sequenced material: PBMCs, taken from a glioma patient treated with radiotherapy, temozolomide or both. Receptors were obtained from a man aged 35 to 55 with glioma. CDR3s include the opening cysteine and the closing phenylalanine or tryptophan. D genes are given only for firm matches. Some rows mark clone size as missing; the rest say once, few, many or name a class of expanded clone.

J | V | D | size | CDR3 | DNA
TRBJ1-2 | TRBV6-6 | NA | once | CASSYGQTGGYTF | TGTGCCAGCAGTTACGGGCAAACCGGGGGCTACACCTTC
TRBJ1-1 | TRBV12-5 | TRBD1 | NA | CASGSGRGLTEAFF | TGTGCTAGTGGGTCGGGGAGGGGGCTCACTGAAGCTTTCTTT
TRBJ2-1 | TRBV10-3 | TRBD1 | NA | CAISGLQGASDNEQFF | TGTGCCATCAGTGGGTTACAGGGGGCATCAGACAATGAGCAGTTCTTC
TRBJ1-1 | TRBV29-1 | NA | NA | CSGGSGLGTEAFF | TGCAGCGGCGGCTCCGGGTTGGGCACTGAAGCTTTCTTT
TRBJ2-2 | TRBV7-9 | NA | NA | CASSPWTNTGELFF | TGTGCCAGCAGCCCCTGGACCAACACCGGGGAGCTGTTTTTT
TRBJ2-1 | TRBV7-9 | NA | NA | CASSLNLRAGSYNEQFF | TGTGCCAGCAGCTTAAATCTTAGAGCGGGCTCCTACAATGAGCAGTTCTTC
TRBJ2-7 | TRBV6-5 | NA | few | CASSPRGEFEQYF | TGTGCCAGCAGTCCAAGGGGGGAGTTCGAGCAGTACTTC
TRBJ1-2 | TRBV5-4 | NA | NA | CASNLGGRYGYTF | TGTGCCAGCAACTTGGGGGGTCGGTATGGCTACACCTTC
TRBJ2-3 | TRBV7-2 | NA | once | CASSLDLSTDTQYF | TGTGCCAGCAGCTTAGACCTGAGCACAGATACGCAGTATTTT
TRBJ1-2 | TRBV4-1 | TRBD1 | NA | CASSQVDREGGYTF | TGCGCCAGCAGCCAGGTCGACAGGGAGGGAGGCTACACCTTC
TRBJ1-2 | TRBV5-6 | TRBD1 | once | CASSPKRTGHDGYTF | TGTGCCAGCAGCCCCAAGCGGACAGGGCACGATGGCTACACCTTC
TRBJ1-1 | TRBV6-1 | NA | NA | CASSGRGLNTEAFF | TGTGCCAGCAGTGGCCGCGGACTGAACACTGAAGCTTTCTTT
TRBJ2-7 | TRBV5-8 | TRBD2 | medium-sized | CASRIQREGEYEQYF | TGTGCCAGCAGAATACAGCGGGAGGGCGAGTACGAGCAGTACTTC
TRBJ2-3 | TRBV19 | NA | NA | CASARDGSTDTQYF | TGTGCCAGTGCGCGGGACGGCAGCACAGATACGCAGTATTTT
TRBJ1-1 | TRBV19 | NA | NA | CASSSSTGFFPMNTEAFF | TGTGCCAGTAGTAGTTCAACAGGGTTCTTCCCCATGAACACTGAAGCTTTCTTT